This TCR beta chain was identified in a study of blood T cell repertoires in COVID-19 (dated by TCRdb to the early 2020s). The study in broad terms: Collaborator samples came from the United States, Italy and Spain and covered acute and convalescent phases of COVID-19. A de-identified subject ID, COVID-19 status, age in years and sex were almost always included in the sample metadata. Where HLA class I and class II types were available, the types were taken from metadata supplied by the sample provider, not from assay-based typing. Deeply sampled blood TCRbeta repertoires from subjects exposed to, actively infected with, or recovered from COVID-19 were included in the dataset. Samples came from the ongoing ImmuneRACE study (first 160 participants) plus 1,254 subjects from 6 global collaborators. The material from the prospective study consisted of cDNA or gDNA derived from T cells, B-cell-depleted T cells, or PBMCs. The repertoires were released in a freely available public database intended as a resource for research on the immune response to SARS-CoV-2.

TCRbeta CDR3 regions were amplified from genomic DNA by means of the immunoSEQ Assay, a bias-controlled multiplex PCR. In the original analysis: Within the assay, amplification of reference gene primers was used to estimate how many nucleated cells each sample contained. Sequence reads were collapsed and filtered to measure the absolute abundance of every unique TCRbeta CDR3 rearrangement. For each sample, productive Simpson clonality was calculated as the square root of Simpson's diversity index across productive rearrangements. Imported from immuneACCESS, the table was reduced by TCRdb to in-frame sequences with V and J called. These copies leave out some clones; in studies compared against another copy, an unresolved V gene accounts for under half, and the cause of the remainder is not known. That table supplies the V and J calls and clone size; D and trimming were determined from the DNA. In this sample the table shows approximately 99,000 clones, approximately 89% of which occur a single time. About 20% of the sample is held by the ten biggest clonotypes.

Regarding this clone: The clone's antigen remains unknown. No clone much larger than this one lies a single base away; base qualities are absent.

Each collaborating institution followed its own protocols to collect whole blood in K2EDTA tubes. Collaborator samples were shipped for TCRbeta analysis as frozen whole blood, isolated PBMCs, or DNA extracted from either sample type. What the research found in general, with its limitations: Clinical and demographic metadata were provided uncurated, with the amount varying by source and participant.

From a lookup of the germline V gene, CDR1 and CDR2 are SNHLY and FYNNEI. V and J lose 4 bases and 1 base, and a span of 4 bases separates them. From cysteine to phenylalanine, the CDR3 is 12 amino acids long. Only the CDR3 part of the read is kept: 36 bases, read in frame from the first base. The clonotype was recovered from a human donor in a cohort sampled during active COVID-19. Specimen: peripheral blood. The chain is encoded by TRBV2 joined to TRBJ1-1, with no confidently assigned D gene. The bases are TGTGCCAGCAGTGCCCAGAACACTGAAGCTTTCTTT. Translated, it gives CASSAQNTEAFF.